Listed below are T cell receptor beta chains from one sample, sequenced in a study of T cell responses to AZD1222 COVID-19 vaccine. The method was immunoSEQ multiplex PCR; TCRdb's version includes in-frame clones alone and lacks a portion of them. Of over 150,000 clones in the sample, almost 90% were seen once. The starting material was peripheral blood, obtained on day 0 of AZD1222 vaccination. The receptors were sampled from an adult in good health. Both conserved end residues are part of each CDR3. Each record gives: J gene, D gene, CDR3 length, clone size, V gene, CDR3 protein, CDR3 DNA. The D gene is left open where the match is weak. The size entry is marked missing in some rows and otherwise reads once, few, many or a size class.

TRBJ2-7 NA 13 NA TRBV3-1/TRBV3-2 CASSQRGPYEQYF TGTGCCAGCAGCCAACGGGGGCCCTACGAGCAGTACTTC
TRBJ2-5 NA 16 NA TRBV7-9 CASSFTDRDAQETQYF TGTGCCAGCAGTTTCACCGACCGGGACGCTCAAGAGACCCAGTACTTC
TRBJ2-7 TRBD1 13 NA TRBV19 CASSMTGGDEQYF TGTGCCAGTAGTATGACAGGGGGAGACGAGCAGTACTTC
TRBJ2-7 NA 15 few TRBV7-6 CASSLKISEPYEQYF TGTGCCAGCAGCTTAAAGATCTCGGAACCCTACGAGCAGTACTTC
TRBJ2-1 TRBD2 14 once TRBV9 CASSAYWTSNEQFF TGTGCCAGCAGCGCTTATTGGACTAGCAATGAGCAGTTCTTC
TRBJ1-1 TRBD1 15 NA TRBV7-3 CASSLSSGGNTEAFF TGTGCCAGCAGCTTAAGTTCAGGGGGGAACACTGAAGCTTTCTTT
TRBJ1-2 NA 12 NA TRBV28 CASSPGDYGYTF TGTGCCAGCAGTCCTGGGGACTATGGCTACACCTTC
TRBJ2-7 NA 15 NA TRBV29-1 CSVEWMGRGGYEQYF TGCAGCGTTGAATGGATGGGTCGGGGCGGCTACGAGCAGTACTTC
TRBJ1-3 TRBD1 14 NA TRBV28 CASSLTGTGNTIYF TGTGCCAGCAGTCTGACAGGGACTGGAAACACCATATATTTT
TRBJ1-6 NA 15 NA TRBV9 CASSFGSSYNSPLHF TGTGCCAGCAGCTTCGGGAGCTCCTATAATTCACCCCTCCACTTT
TRBJ1-3 TRBD1 16 NA TRBV28 CASSIFTGTAGNTIYF TGTGCCAGCAGTATCTTTACCGGGACAGCTGGAAACACCATATATTTT
TRBJ2-3 NA 14 NA TRBV5-6 CASSLGLGRDTQYF TGTGCCAGCAGCTTGGGCCTTGGGCGAGATACGCAGTATTTT
TRBJ1-5 NA 16 NA TRBV19 CASGIQQVYSNQPQHF TGTGCCAGCGGGATTCAACAGGTTTATAGCAATCAGCCCCAGCATTTT
TRBJ2-7 TRBD1 15 NA TRBV7-2 CASSLAGQGNYEQYF TGTGCCAGCAGCTTAGCCGGACAGGGTAACTACGAGCAGTACTTC
TRBJ2-7 TRBD2 14 NA TRBV6-1 CASSERDYAYEQYF TGTGCCAGCAGTGAAAGGGACTATGCCTACGAGCAGTACTTC
TRBJ1-2 NA 15 NA TRBV27 CASSFSRNRNHGYTF TGTGCCAGCAGTTTCAGTCGTAACAGGAACCATGGCTACACCTTC
TRBJ2-1 NA 14 NA TRBV19 CARTSTPRNNEQFF TGTGCCAGGACCTCGACACCCCGAAATAATGAGCAGTTCTTC
TRBJ1-4 NA 14 NA TRBV9 CASSVEPTNEKLFF TGTGCCAGCAGCGTAGAACCGACTAATGAAAAACTGTTTTTT
TRBJ1-1 NA 12 NA TRBV29-1 CSASLRGSEAFF TGCAGCGCGTCCCTCAGGGGATCTGAAGCTTTCTTT
TRBJ2-1 NA 14 NA TRBV18 CASSGASDLKAQFF TGTGCCAGCTCAGGTGCGAGCGACCTGAAAGCGCAGTTCTTC
TRBJ2-3 NA 11 once TRBV10-2 CASSEGSTQYF TGCGCCAGCAGTGAGGGTAGTACGCAGTATTTT
TRBJ1-2 NA 16 once TRBV4-3 CASSQGGGPANYGYTF TGCGCCAGCAGCCAAGGAGGGGGGCCGGCTAACTATGGCTACACCTTC
TRBJ2-1 NA 15 NA TRBV10-2 CASSDTRDSYNEQFF TGCGCCAGCAGTGATACGCGGGACTCCTACAATGAGCAGTTCTTC
TRBJ1-4 NA 15 NA TRBV27 CASSKGAGEGEKLFF TGTGCCAGCAGTAAAGGTGCCGGGGAGGGTGAAAAACTGTTTTTT
TRBJ1-1 TRBD1 17 NA TRBV10-3 CAISGFPSGQGSTEAFF TGTGCCATCAGTGGGTTCCCCTCGGGACAGGGATCCACTGAAGCTTTCTTT
TRBJ2-7 TRBD2 21 NA TRBV29-1 CSVEDPCKERGALNRNGEQYF TGCAGCGTTGAAGACCCCTGCAAGGAGCGGGGGGCCTTAAACCGAAATGGCGAGCAGTACTTC
TRBJ2-7 TRBD1 14 once TRBV9 CASSPAGQGYEQYF TGTGCCAGCAGCCCGGCGGGACAGGGGTACGAGCAGTACTTC
TRBJ2-7 TRBD1 13 NA TRBV12-3/TRBV12-4 CAIFGTGIFEQYF TGTGCCATCTTTGGGACAGGGATCTTCGAGCAGTACTTC
TRBJ1-2 NA 12 NA TRBV12-3/TRBV12-4 CASSLFSQGYTF TGTGCCAGCAGTTTATTCTCCCAGGGCTACACCTTC
TRBJ2-5 TRBD1 14 NA TRBV6-2/TRBV6-3 CASSVRDRVETQYF TGTGCCAGCAGTGTCCGGGACAGGGTTGAGACCCAGTACTTC
TRBJ1-1 NA 17 few TRBV29-1 CSAQEGRGSLLNTEAFF TGCAGCGCCCAAGAGGGACGGGGCTCCCTGCTGAACACTGAAGCTTTCTTT
TRBJ1-1 NA 17 once TRBV18 CASSPPNSLSMNTEAFF TGTGCCAGCTCACCACCTAACAGCCTTTCGATGAACACTGAAGCTTTCTTT
TRBJ1-3 NA 12 NA TRBV11-2 CASSSSANTIYF TGTGCCAGCAGCTCCTCGGCGAACACCATATATTTT
TRBJ2-4 NA 12 NA TRBV11-2 CASSFFGPFAYF TGTGCCAGCAGCTTTTTTGGCCCATTCGCGTACTTC
TRBJ2-1 NA 14 once TRBV6-5 CASSTWDALNEQFF TGTGCCAGCAGTACGTGGGACGCCCTCAATGAGCAGTTCTTC
TRBJ1-5 NA 16 NA TRBV21-1 CASSNLSRELDQPQHF TGTGCCAGCAGCAACCTATCCAGGGAACTCGATCAGCCCCAGCATTTT
TRBJ2-3 NA 14 NA TRBV27 CASTLFAGADTQYF TGTGCCAGCACCTTATTTGCGGGCGCAGATACGCAGTATTTT
TRBJ2-4 NA 16 NA TRBV3-1/TRBV3-2 CASSPLRGLAKNIQYF TGTGCCAGCAGCCCCCTGAGAGGTTTAGCCAAAAACATTCAGTACTTC
TRBJ1-1 NA 11 once TRBV11-1 CASSLGGEAFF TGTGCCAGCAGCTTAGGAGGGGAAGCTTTCTTT
TRBJ2-1 NA 12 NA TRBV19 CASSPGYNEQFF TGTGCCAGTAGTCCCGGATACAATGAGCAGTTCTTC
TRBJ1-2 NA 16 NA TRBV3-1/TRBV3-2 CASSQGMAGRSHGYTF TGTGCCAGCAGCCAAGGTATGGCAGGAAGGAGCCATGGCTACACCTTC
TRBJ2-1 NA 14 once TRBV7-9 CASSSTRGYNEQFF TGTGCCAGCAGCTCCACTCGGGGCTACAATGAGCAGTTCTTC
TRBJ2-1 NA 13 once TRBV3-1/TRBV3-2 CASSLFARTEQFF TGTGCCAGCAGCCTATTTGCCCGCACTGAGCAGTTCTTC
TRBJ2-7 NA 16 NA TRBV3-1/TRBV3-2 CASSPQWGVGAYEQYF TGTGCCAGCAGCCCCCAATGGGGCGTAGGGGCCTACGAGCAGTACTTC
TRBJ2-7 NA 15 NA TRBV28 CASSPLGSRVYEQYF TGTGCCAGCAGTCCCCTAGGATCCAGGGTCTACGAGCAGTACTTC
TRBJ1-5 TRBD1 13 NA TRBV2 CASNQGAGQPQHF TGTGCCAGCAACCAGGGGGCTGGACAGCCCCAGCATTTT
TRBJ1-4 NA 16 NA TRBV6-6 CASSQLNRDYNEKLFF TGTGCCAGCAGCCAGCTGAACAGGGACTATAATGAAAAACTGTTTTTT
TRBJ2-7 TRBD2 15 NA TRBV10-3 CAISQEAGGNYEQYF TGTGCCATCAGTCAGGAAGCGGGAGGGAACTACGAGCAGTACTTC
TRBJ1-1 NA 13 NA TRBV5-4 CASSLGSLTEAFF TGTGCCAGCAGCTTGGGGTCCCTCACTGAAGCTTTCTTT
TRBJ2-1 NA 16 NA TRBV9 CASSAQFQSSYNEQFF TGTGCCAGCAGCGCCCAATTTCAAAGCTCCTACAATGAGCAGTTCTTC
TRBJ1-4 NA 12 NA TRBV5-1 CASSSEGEKLFF TGCGCCAGCAGCTCGGAAGGGGAAAAACTGTTTTTT
TRBJ1-6 TRBD1 15 NA TRBV30 CAWSVTGQGNSPLHF TGTGCCTGGAGTGTAACGGGACAGGGGAATTCACCCCTCCACTTT
TRBJ1-2 TRBD1 17 NA TRBV2 CASSEVIPGQDPYGYTF TGTGCCAGCAGTGAAGTTATTCCGGGACAGGACCCCTATGGCTACACCTTC